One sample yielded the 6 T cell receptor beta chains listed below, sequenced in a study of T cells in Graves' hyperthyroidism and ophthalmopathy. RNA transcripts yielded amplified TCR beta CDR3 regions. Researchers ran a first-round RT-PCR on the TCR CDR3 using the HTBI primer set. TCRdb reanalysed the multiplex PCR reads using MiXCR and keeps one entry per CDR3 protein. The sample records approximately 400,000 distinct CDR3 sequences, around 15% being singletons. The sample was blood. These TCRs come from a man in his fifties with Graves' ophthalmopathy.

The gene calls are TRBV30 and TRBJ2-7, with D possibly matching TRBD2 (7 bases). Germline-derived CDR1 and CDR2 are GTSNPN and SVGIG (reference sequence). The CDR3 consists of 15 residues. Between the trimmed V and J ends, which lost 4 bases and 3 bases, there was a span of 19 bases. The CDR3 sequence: CAWNPGGAGNYEQYF. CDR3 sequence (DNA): TGTGCCTGGAACCCGGGGGGCGCCGGGAACTACGAGCAGTACTTC.

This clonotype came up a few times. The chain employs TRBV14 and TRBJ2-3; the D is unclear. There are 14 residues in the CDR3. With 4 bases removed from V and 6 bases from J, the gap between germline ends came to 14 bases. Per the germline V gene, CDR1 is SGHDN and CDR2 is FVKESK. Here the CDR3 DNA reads TGTGCCAGCAGCCCGTGGAGCCCCACGGATACGCAGTATTTT. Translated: CASSPWSPTDTQYF.

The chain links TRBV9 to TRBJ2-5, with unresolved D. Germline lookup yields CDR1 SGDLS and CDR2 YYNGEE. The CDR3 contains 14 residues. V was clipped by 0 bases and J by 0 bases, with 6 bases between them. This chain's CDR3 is CASSVDGYQETQYF. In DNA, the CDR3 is TGTGCCAGCAGCGTAGACGGATACCAAGAGACCCAGTACTTC. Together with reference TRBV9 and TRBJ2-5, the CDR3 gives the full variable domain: DSGVTQTPKHLITATGQRVTLRCSPRSGDLSVYWYQQSLDQGLQFLIQYYNGEERAKGNILERFSAQQFPDLHSELNLSSLELGDSALYFCASSVDGYQETQYFGPGTRLLVL.

Here the CDR3 DNA reads TGCAGCACTGTGGTAGCGGGAGAGGGGGGGACCGGGGAGCTGTTTTTT. Translation: CSTVVAGEGGTGELFF. The rearrangement uses TRBV29-1 and TRBJ2-2; 9 nucleotides match TRBD2. CDR3 length: 16 residues. V trimming: 8 bases; J trimming: 5 bases; junction bases outside the gene matches: 15. Germline V lookup: CDR1 SQVTM, CDR2 ANQGSEA.

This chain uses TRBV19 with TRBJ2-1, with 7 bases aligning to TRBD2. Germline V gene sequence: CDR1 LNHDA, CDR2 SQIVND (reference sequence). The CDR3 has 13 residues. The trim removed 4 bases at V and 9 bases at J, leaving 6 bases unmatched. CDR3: CASSTGLVFEQFF. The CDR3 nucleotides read TGTGCCAGTAGTACCGGACTAGTTTTTGAGCAGTTCTTC.

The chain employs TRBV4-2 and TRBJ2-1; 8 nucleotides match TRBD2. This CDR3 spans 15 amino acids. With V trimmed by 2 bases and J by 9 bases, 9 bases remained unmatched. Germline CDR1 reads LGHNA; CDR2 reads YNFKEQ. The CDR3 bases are TGTGCCAGCAGCCAAAATTCGGGAGGGCCCCCTGAGCAGTTCTTC. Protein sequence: CASSQNSGGPPEQFF.